This record concerns one T cell receptor (beta chain) sequence. Its target is not known. Losses at the gene ends were 6 bases for V and 4 bases for J; bases not matched to a gene: 5. CDR3 size: 14 residues. Looked up from germline, CDR1 is MNHEY and CDR2 is SMNVEV (reference sequence). Treatment in this sample: oral pan-JAK inhibitor, 5-10 mg twice daily. This specimen comes from a study of CD8+ T cells in alopecia areata. Study at large: Treated patients were scored for severity by percent of scalp affected.

cDNA serving as the sequencing template came from extracted, reverse transcribed RNA. Generated by immunoSEQ multiplex PCR, the TCRdb table keeps only in-frame clones and is missing some. The sample lists about 200,000 clones, about 65% seen once, with about 1.3% in the top ten. Study-wide results and limits: Persistence of many expanded lesional clones was seen in scalp and blood during tofacitinib. Scalp clonality dropped significantly under tofacitinib, as did expanded CD8+ top-100 clones. Higher clonality was seen in lesional scalp than in normal scalp, especially in alopecia totalis/universalis.

This chain connects TRBV27 to TRBJ1-5, with 8 bases that match TRBD1. The specimen was CD4+ T cells sorted from blood, collected around week 50, from a patient treated with tofacitinib. This receptor was obtained from a human donor with alopecia areata. CDR3 in DNA: TGTGCCAGCAGGACGACAGGGGAAAATCAGCCCCAGCATTTT. It translates to CASRTTGENQPQHF.